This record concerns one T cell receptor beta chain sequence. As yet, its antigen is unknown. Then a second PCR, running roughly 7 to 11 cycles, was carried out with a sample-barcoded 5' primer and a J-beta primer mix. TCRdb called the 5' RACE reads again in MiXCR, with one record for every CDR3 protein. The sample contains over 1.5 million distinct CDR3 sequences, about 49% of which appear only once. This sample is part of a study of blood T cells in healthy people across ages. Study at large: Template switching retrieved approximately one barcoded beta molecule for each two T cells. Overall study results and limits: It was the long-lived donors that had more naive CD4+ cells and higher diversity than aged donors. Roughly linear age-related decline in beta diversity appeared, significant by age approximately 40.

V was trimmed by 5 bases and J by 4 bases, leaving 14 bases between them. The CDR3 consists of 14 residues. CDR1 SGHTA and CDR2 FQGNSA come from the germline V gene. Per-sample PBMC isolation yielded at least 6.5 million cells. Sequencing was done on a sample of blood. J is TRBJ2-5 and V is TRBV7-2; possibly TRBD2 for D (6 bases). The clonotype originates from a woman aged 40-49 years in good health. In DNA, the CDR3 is TGTGCCAGCAGCGACGGGGGTGGGATAGAGACCCAGTACTTC. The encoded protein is CASSDGGGIETQYF.